This T cell receptor beta chain was sequenced in a study of blood T cells in healthy people across ages. Study results and caveats: Across the age range, TCR beta diversity per million T cells fell in a roughly linear way. CMV infection status of these donors was not known.

A second PCR, run for roughly 7 to 12 cycles, used a sample-barcoded 5' primer plus a J-beta primer mix. A template-switch adaptor containing 12 random nucleotides labeled each cDNA molecule. Via MiXCR, TCRdb re-called the 5' RACE reads, giving one row per CDR3 protein. Among approximately 680,000 distinct CDR3 sequences, about 30% were seen once, and the ten largest hold 15%. The CDR3 spans 12 residues. Germline CDR1 DFQATT, CDR2 SNEGSKA (reference sequence). V lost 5 bases to trimming and J lost 3 bases, with 11 bases between them. This clonotype has a count of ten or more. Its matching antigen is unknown.

The rearrangement joins TRBV20-1 to TRBJ2-7; no reliable D call. This clonotype was obtained from a woman of 80 years or more in good health. The sequencing sample was made of blood. CDR3 coding DNA: TGCAGTGCTCTTTCACCGGGCTACGAGCAGTACTTC. Protein product: CSALSPGYEQYF.